This T cell receptor beta chain is from a study of blood T cell repertoires in COVID-19. Study background: COVID-19 samples from acute and convalescent phases originated in the United States, Italy and Spain. PBMCs, B-cell-depleted T cells, or T cells provided the cDNA or gDNA that made up the material.

CDR3 length equals 16 residues. CDR1 and CDR2 from the germline V gene are SGDLS and YYNGEE. V dropped 4 bases and J dropped 4; count of bases not matched to a gene: 10. TCRdb's table, derived via immunoSEQ multiplex PCR, lists solely in-frame clones and lacks some. The sample has 260,000 or so clones, about nine tenths seen once. Clinical history reported by participants formed the basis on which cohorts were assigned. Specimen: PBMCs or T cells enriched from blood (not recorded which). The TCR sequence derives from a young man who had recovered from COVID-19. The chain recombines TRBV9 with TRBJ1-5, with 8 bases aligning to TRBD1. The CDR3 region is CASSPGTGALNQPQHF. CDR3 nucleotides: TGTGCCAGCAGCCCTGGGACAGGAGCTTTAAATCAGCCCCAGCATTTT.